These 31 T cell receptor beta chains were sequenced from one sample in a study of blood T cell repertoires in COVID-19. This table comes from immunoSEQ multiplex PCR, and its TCRdb copy is limited to in-frame clones, with some not included. The table records about 70,000 clones, 80% to 90% of them present only once. Sequencing was done on a sample of peripheral blood. The receptors were sampled from a woman aged 18-29 years with acute or convalescent COVID-19.

The chain recombines TRBV19 with TRBJ1-1; 7 bases agree with TRBD1. The CDR3 runs to 17 residues. V trimming: 3 bases; J trimming: 5 bases; junction bases outside the gene matches: 15. Germline V gives CDR1 LNHDA, CDR2 SQIVND (reference sequence). The CDR3 bases are TGTGCCAGTAGTATCCACCCAGGGGGTAGACTGGAAACTGAAGCTTTCTTT. Amino acids: CASSIHPGGRLETEAFF.

This sequence joins TRBV28 and TRBJ2-6; weak D call: TRBD2 (5 bases). The germline gives CDR1 MDHEN, CDR2 SYDVKM. The CDR3 length is 17 residues. V dropped 1 base and J dropped 0 bases, with 10 bases sitting between them. The CDR3 coding sequence is TGTGCCAGCAGTTTATTATCTAGCAGCTCTGGGGCCAACGTCCTGACTTTC. Its protein product is CASSLLSSSSGANVLTF. Together with reference TRBV28 and TRBJ2-6, the CDR3 gives the full variable domain: DVKVTQSSRYLVKRTGEKVFLECVQDMDHENMFWYRQDPGLGLRLIYFSYDVKMKEKGDIPEGYSVSREKKERFSLILESASTNQTSMYLCASSLLSSSSGANVLTFGAGSRLTVL.

V and J are TRBV18 and TRBJ1-6, with a tentative D call TRBD1 (6 bases). Germline loops: CDR1 KGHSH, CDR2 LQKENI. V was clipped by 4 bases and J by 0 bases, with 10 bases between them. The CDR3 is made up of 16 amino acids. The CDR3 bases are TGTGCCAGCTCACGAGACAGGAGCTCCTATAATTCACCCCTCCACTTT. Amino acids: CASSRDRSSYNSPLHF.

V gene TRBV9 combines with J gene TRBJ1-1; D is perhaps TRBD1 (5 bases). CDR3 length equals 13 residues. Trimming removed 3 bases from V and 4 bases from J, with 10 bases in between. Germline loops: CDR1 SGDLS, CDR2 YYNGEE. CDR3 amino acids: CASSGQTGTEAFF. Written as DNA, the CDR3 is TGTGCCAGCAGCGGACAGACCGGCACTGAAGCTTTCTTT.

DNA of the CDR3: TGTGCCAGCAGGACAGGGTACACAGATACGCAGTATTTT. Encoded protein: CASRTGYTDTQYF. The rearrangement uses TRBV2 and TRBJ2-3; TRBD1 aligns across 7 bases. J gave up 2 bases and V 6 bases, and 2 bases lay outside the gene matches. Germline V gene lookup returns CDR1 SNHLY and CDR2 FYNNEI. The CDR3 spans 13 residues.

The rearrangement links TRBV28 to TRBJ1-4, with D perhaps TRBD1 (5 bases). This CDR3 has 16 residues. V lost 4 bases and J lost 0, with 12 bases in between. Germline V lookup: CDR1 MDHEN, CDR2 SYDVKM. CDR3 bases: TGTGCCAGCAGTTCAAGGCAGGGTTCAACTAATGAAAAACTGTTTTTT. Translating gives CASSSRQGSTNEKLFF.

This clone has a single count. The rearrangement links TRBV5-1 to TRBJ2-7; 7 bases fit TRBD2. Looked up from germline, CDR1 is SGHRS and CDR2 is YFSETQ. This CDR3 is built from 14 residues. The V segment lost 4 bases and the J segment 5 bases; nucleotides outside the gene matches: 9. The CDR3 loop reads CASSRWTRADEQYF. The CDR3 coding sequence is TGCGCCAGCAGCCGATGGACTAGGGCTGACGAGCAGTACTTC.

The J gene is TRBJ1-1, the V gene TRBV24-1; maybe TRBD1 (5 bases). Germline values: CDR1 KGHDR, CDR2 SFDVKD. This CDR3 is 15 amino acids long. Trimming removed 0 bases at V and 1 base at J, with 8 bases between. DNA of the CDR3: TGTGCCACCAGTGATTTGCGGCAGGGGAACACTGAAGCTTTCTTT. Amino acid sequence: CATSDLRQGNTEAFF.

The V call is TRBV5-6, the J call TRBJ2-3; D is possibly TRBD1 (6 bases). Between the trimmed V and J ends, which lost 2 bases and 4 bases, there was a span of 20 bases. Germline-derived CDR1 and CDR2 are SGHDT and YYEEEE. This CDR3 contains 17 residues. As DNA, the CDR3 is TGTGCCAGCAGCTTTAAATCAGGGGTAATAGGTCCAGATACGCAGTATTTT. Translation gives CASSFKSGVIGPDTQYF.

This clone came up a few times. The J gene is TRBJ2-7, the V gene TRBV3-1 (or the pseudogene TRBV3-2); 9 nucleotides match TRBD2. Germline CDR1 and CDR2: LGHDT and YNNKEL (reference sequence). Trimming took 2 bases from V and 4 from J; bases not matched to a gene: 3. The CDR3 has 14 amino acids. This CDR3 is CASSQSSGVYEQYF. The CDR3 DNA reads TGTGCCAGCAGCCAATCTAGCGGGGTGTACGAGCAGTACTTC.

The chain joins TRBV19 to TRBJ2-3; 10 nucleotides line up with TRBD2. CDR1 is LNHDA, CDR2 SQIVND, per germline (reference sequence). This CDR3 comprises 16 residues. V dropped 5 bases and J dropped 4; count of bases not matched to a gene: 9. The CDR3 loop is CASSEFTSGISDTQYF. The CDR3 DNA reads TGTGCCAGTAGTGAGTTTACTAGCGGGATCTCAGATACGCAGTATTTT.

The chain uses TRBV2 and TRBJ1-1, with D possibly TRBD1 on 5 matching bases. The ends were cut back, 7 bases at V and 5 bases at J, with 11 bases in the middle. This CDR3 is built from 12 residues. Germline values: CDR1 SNHLY, CDR2 FYNNEI. CDR3 DNA sequence: TGTGCCAGCAAAAGGCAGGGTACTGAAGCTTTCTTT. Translation: CASKRQGTEAFF.

This clone has only one observation. The genes are TRBV11-2 and TRBJ1-5, with 7 positions matching TRBD1. The CDR3 length is 13 residues. V trimming: 5 bases; J trimming: 5 bases; junction bases outside the gene matches: 3. Per the germline V gene, CDR1 is SGHAT and CDR2 is FQNNGV. The DNA for the CDR3 is TGTGCCAGCAGCCCCGACAGGGATCAGCCCCAGCATTTT. Translated: CASSPDRDQPQHF.

J is TRBJ2-3 and V is TRBV24-1, with 8 bases that match TRBD2. This CDR3 comprises 16 residues. Germline trimming cut 5 bases from V and 2 bases from J; bases unmatched to any gene: 8. Per the germline V gene, CDR1 is KGHDR and CDR2 is SFDVKD. DNA for the CDR3: TGTGCCACCAGTGCCTCTAGCGGGCCCCACACAGATACGCAGTATTTT. Translation gives CATSASSGPHTDTQYF.

The rearrangement joins TRBV30 to TRBJ1-5, with a weak D call TRBD1 (5 bases). With 1 base removed from V and 6 bases from J, the gap between germline ends came to 13 bases. Looked up from germline, CDR1 is GTSNPN and CDR2 is SVGIG (reference sequence). The CDR3 totals 14 residues. CDR3: CAWSAQGWVQPQHF. CDR3 nucleotide sequence: TGTGCCTGGAGTGCCCAGGGATGGGTTCAGCCCCAGCATTTT.

This chain uses TRBV6-6 with TRBJ1-5; possible D gene TRBD1, 6 bases. Germline CDR1 reads MNHNY; CDR2 reads SVGAGI (reference sequence). CDR3 length: 17 amino acids. V was clipped by 5 bases and J by 6 bases, with 23 bases between them. The CDR3 loop is CASSPYKAGAMIQPQHF. The DNA of the CDR3 is TGTGCCAGCAGTCCCTACAAGGCGGGGGCGATGATTCAGCCCCAGCATTTT.

The chain recombines TRBV5-5 with TRBJ2-7; D possibly corresponds to TRBD1 (5 bases). Germline values: CDR1 SGHKS, CDR2 YYEKEE (reference sequence). The CDR3 extends over 13 amino acids. Trimming left V 0 bases short and J 3 bases short, with 7 bases between. CDR3 amino acids: CASSLGGRYEQYF. CDR3 DNA sequence: TGTGCCAGCAGCTTGGGGGGCCGCTACGAGCAGTACTTC.

This chain uses TRBV4-1 with TRBJ2-2; 8 nucleotides align to TRBD2. J was trimmed by 3 bases and V by 4 bases; bases with no gene match: 19. The CDR3 runs 20 residues. CDR1 and CDR2 from the germline V gene are MGHRA and YSYEKL. In DNA, the CDR3 is TGCGCCAGCAGCCCGCACTCCTCCACTTCGGGACTAGTTTACACCGGGGAGCTGTTTTTT. Its protein is CASSPHSSTSGLVYTGELFF.

This CDR3 reads CASSSVAGASSYEQYF. The DNA of the CDR3 is TGTGCCAGCAGCTCGGTAGCGGGGGCGAGCTCCTACGAGCAGTACTTC. The rearrangement joins TRBV7-2 to TRBJ2-7, with 9 bases identical to TRBD2. Trimming removed 4 bases from V and 0 bases from J; junction bases left unmatched: 7. Germline V lookup: CDR1 SGHTA, CDR2 FQGNSA. The CDR3 is made up of 16 amino acids.

The chain has TRBV19 and TRBJ1-5; D uncertain. CDR1 is LNHDA and CDR2 is SQIVND in the germline V gene (reference sequence). The V gene lost 3 bases and the J gene lost 6 bases, with 9 bases spanning the gap. This CDR3 comprises 13 residues. CDR3 amino acids: CASSISGSQPQHF. The CDR3 DNA is TGTGCCAGTAGTATCTCGGGGAGTCAGCCCCAGCATTTT.

The chain couples TRBV2 to TRBJ1-3; 7 nucleotides agree with TRBD1. The junction had 0 bases not matched to a gene; V was cut back by 6 bases and J by 1 base. This CDR3 is 13 amino acids long. The germline V gene has CDR1 SNHLY and CDR2 FYNNEI. The CDR3: CASRTGSGNTIYF. For the CDR3, the DNA is TGTGCCAGCAGGACAGGGTCTGGAAACACCATATATTTT. The entire variable domain, with the rest obtained from reference TRBV2 and TRBJ1-3, is as follows: EPEVTQTPSHQVTQMGQEVILRCVPISNHLYFYWYRQILGQKVEFLVSFYNNEISEKSEIFDDQFSVERPDGSNFTLKIRSTKLEDSAMYFCASRTGSGNTIYFGEGSWLTVV.

Points on this clone: This CDR3 is also generated by other DNA sequences in the sample. This chain connects TRBV18 to TRBJ1-1; 8 bases map to TRBD1. Germline CDR1 KGHSH, CDR2 LQKENI. CDR3 length: 13 amino acids. The J segment lost 4 bases and the V segment lost 3 bases, leaving 1 base of the junction unmatched. This CDR3 is CASSPGQGTEAFF. DNA for the CDR3: TGTGCCAGCTCACCTGGACAGGGCACTGAAGCTTTCTTT. The whole variable domain, remainder taken from reference TRBV18 and TRBJ1-1, is NAGVMQNPRHLVRRRGQEARLRCSPMKGHSHVYWYRQLPEEGLKFMVYLQKENIIDESGMPKERFSAEFPKEGPSILRIQQVVRGDSAAYFCASSPGQGTEAFFGQGTRLTVV.

The chain carries TRBV15 and TRBJ2-3; 9 positions match TRBD2. The V and J ends lost 0 bases and 5 bases, in that order; junction bases with no gene match: 9. The CDR3 sequence is 17 residues long. Germline V lookup: CDR1 LNHNV, CDR2 YYDKDF (reference sequence). CDR3 in amino acids: CATSRDRAGGPLDTQYF. The CDR3 nucleotides read TGTGCCACCAGCAGAGATCGAGCGGGGGGTCCGCTAGATACGCAGTATTTT.

V is TRBV29-1 and J is TRBJ2-3, with D tentatively TRBD2 (5 bases). This CDR3 region has 14 residues. Germline lookup yields CDR1 SQVTM and CDR2 ANQGSEA. Trimming cost V 2 bases and J 4 bases, with 13 bases left between them. CDR3 coding DNA: TGCAGCGTTGAACCTAGCTCCCCCCCAGATACGCAGTATTTT. It is translated as CSVEPSSPPDTQYF.

J is TRBJ2-1 and V is TRBV15; D is ambiguous. The CDR3 runs to 15 residues. V was pared by 0 bases and J by 2 bases, with 8 bases between. Germline V CDR1 and CDR2: LNHNV, YYDKDF (reference sequence). In DNA, the CDR3 is TGTGCCACCAGCAGAGACGCGATAGCCTACAATGAGCAGTTCTTC. The encoded protein is CATSRDAIAYNEQFF.

This chain connects TRBV6-2 or TRBV6-3 to TRBJ1-4, with D maybe TRBD1 (5 bases). Germline values: CDR1 MNHEY, CDR2 SVGEGT. V was pared by 6 bases and J by 0 bases, with 17 bases between. The CDR3 extends over 17 amino acids. CDR3 region: CASSRTINRPTNEKLFF. The CDR3 region has the DNA TGTGCCAGCAGCCGAACCATAAACAGGCCAACTAATGAAAAACTGTTTTTT.

Details on this clone: Other DNA sequences in the same sample also yield this CDR3. The chain recombines TRBV18 with TRBJ2-5; D is uncertain. From germline, CDR1 is KGHSH and CDR2 LQKENI. Trimming took off 2 bases at V and 1 base at J, with 8 bases between the two ends. The length of the CDR3 is 14 residues. The CDR3 DNA follows: TGTGCCAGCTCACCAGGGCAGATCCAAGAGACCCAGTACTTC. Translated, it gives CASSPGQIQETQYF.

The rearrangement joins TRBV2 to TRBJ2-7; D is unclear. The germline CDR1 and CDR2 sequences are SNHLY and FYNNEI. Trimming left V 3 bases short and J 4 bases short, with 10 bases between. CDR3 length: 13 amino acids. The CDR3 here is CASSDNTIYEQYF. The CDR3 bases are TGTGCCAGCAGTGACAACACAATTTACGAGCAGTACTTC.

This chain joins TRBV6-1 and TRBJ2-6; perhaps TRBD1 as D (6 bases). Germline lookup yields CDR1 MNHNS and CDR2 SASEGT. Trimming removed 4 bases from V and 0 bases from J, with 19 bases in between. The CDR3 has 19 amino acids. DNA of the CDR3: TGTGCCAGCAGTGGAGTACACCGGGACACAAACTCTGGGGCCAACGTCCTGACTTTC. Protein: CASSGVHRDTNSGANVLTF.

This clone was recorded a few times. This chain uses TRBV9 with TRBJ2-1; no clear D. Trimming removed 0 bases at V and 6 bases at J, with 10 bases between. The germline CDR1 and CDR2 sequences are SGDLS and YYNGEE. The CDR3 runs to 14 residues. The CDR3 sequence: CASSVGGLLNEQFF. DNA of the CDR3: TGTGCCAGCAGCGTAGGAGGTCTACTCAATGAGCAGTTCTTC.

The genes are TRBV18 and TRBJ2-5; 9 bases fit TRBD1. This CDR3 has 14 amino acids. Germline V gives CDR1 KGHSH, CDR2 LQKENI. Unmatched junction bases numbered 3, after V lost 3 bases and J lost 4 bases. CDR3 sequence reads: CASSPGQGTETQYF. CDR3 DNA sequence: TGTGCCAGCTCACCGGGACAGGGAACAGAGACCCAGTACTTC.